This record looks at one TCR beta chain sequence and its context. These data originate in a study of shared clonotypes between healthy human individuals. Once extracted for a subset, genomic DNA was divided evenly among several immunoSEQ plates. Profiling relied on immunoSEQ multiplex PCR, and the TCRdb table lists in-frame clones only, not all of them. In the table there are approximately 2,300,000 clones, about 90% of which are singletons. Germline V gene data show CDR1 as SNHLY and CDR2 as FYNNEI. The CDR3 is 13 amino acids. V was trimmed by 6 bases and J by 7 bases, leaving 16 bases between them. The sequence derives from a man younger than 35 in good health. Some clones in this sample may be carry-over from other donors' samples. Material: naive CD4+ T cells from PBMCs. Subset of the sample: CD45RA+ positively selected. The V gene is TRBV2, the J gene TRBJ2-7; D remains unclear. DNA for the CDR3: TGTGCCAGCAGGTTCTACGGGTCGGGTGAGCAGTACTTC. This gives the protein CASRFYGSGEQYF.